Shown below are 2 T cell receptor beta chains from a single sample sequenced in a study of T cell clonotyping in hematopoietic cell transplantation. Only in-frame clones appear in the TCRdb table, and some are missing; sequencing was by immunoSEQ multiplex PCR. The sample lists 15,000 to 20,000 clones, roughly 82% occurring once. Time point in this sample: recipient sample about 28 days before transplant, after cytoreduction. The sequencing here drew on peripheral blood mononuclear cells, taken before stem cell transplant. All receptors come from a man in his fifties with acute myeloid leukemia. Some clones in this sample may be carry-over from other donors' samples.

The chain uses TRBV11-2 and TRBJ1-1; D ambiguous. The CDR3 has 13 amino acids. Germline values: CDR1 SGHAT, CDR2 FQNNGV. V dropped 2 bases and J dropped 6 bases, with 10 bases sitting between them. The chain's CDR3 is CASSLKRAAEAFF. The CDR3 bases are TGTGCCAGCAGCTTAAAAAGAGCCGCTGAAGCTTTCTTT.

This chain joins TRBV15 and TRBJ2-5; the D call may be TRBD1 or TRBD2 (6 bases each). This CDR3 region has 15 residues. Germline CDR1 and CDR2: LNHNV and YYDKDF (reference sequence). Trimming stripped 0 bases from V and 5 bases from J, with 13 bases between. DNA for the CDR3: TGTGCCACCAGCAGAGATCAAGTAGGGGGGGAGACCCAGTACTTC. Translating gives CATSRDQVGGETQYF.